Presented here are 26 T cell receptor beta chains from one specimen sequenced in a study of molecular identifiers for immune sequencing clone quantification. One entry per CDR3 protein, called by TCRdb with MiXCR from the PCR reads. Among about 320,000 distinct CDR3 sequences listed, roughly 23% were seen once. Sequenced material: naive CD8+ T cells from blood, with Jurkat cell RNA spiked in. The subset: FACS-sorted CD8+CD4-CCR7+CD45RA+ naive T cells. All receptors come from a human donor in good health. Some libraries in this study had Jurkat cell RNA spiked in.

This clonotype appeared many times. The chain couples TRBV6-6 to TRBJ2-7; D is perhaps TRBD2 (5 bases). Germline V gene data show CDR1 as MNHNY and CDR2 as SVGAGI (reference sequence). The CDR3 has 15 amino acids. V dropped 0 bases and J dropped 4 bases, with 13 bases sitting between them. The CDR3 DNA follows: TGTGCCAGCAGTTACTCGGGGAGCGCTGGGTACGAGCAGTACTTC. Its translation is CASSYSGSAGYEQYF.

This clonotype was picked up many times. The chain combines TRBV10-2 with TRBJ2-7; D remains ambiguous. This CDR3 has 14 amino acids. Trimming left V 0 bases short and J 2 bases short, with 8 bases between. Per the germline V gene, CDR1 is WSHSY and CDR2 is SAAADI. The CDR3 coding sequence is TGCGCCAGCAGTGAGTCACTGGCCCCCTACGAGCAGTACTTC. Translated: CASSESLAPYEQYF.

This clonotype was seen repeatedly, ten times or more. The chain employs TRBV25-1 and TRBJ2-5; 7 bases are shared with TRBD1. The V segment lost 2 bases and the J segment 3 bases; nucleotides outside the gene matches: 6. Germline CDR1 reads MGHDK; CDR2 reads SYGVNS. The CDR3 is 15 amino acids. CDR3: CASSESMGTEETQYF. CDR3 sequence (DNA): TGTGCCAGCAGTGAAAGTATGGGGACAGAAGAGACCCAGTACTTC. The full variable domain, with the rest looked up from reference TRBV25-1 and TRBJ2-5, is EADIYQTPRYLVIGTGKKITLECSQTMGHDKMYWYQQDPGMELHLIHYSYGVNSTEKGDLSSESTVSRIRTEHFPLTLESARPSHTSQYLCASSESMGTEETQYFGPGTRLLVL.

Comments on this clonotype: A read error may account for a junction end that differs from germline. V usage is TRBV20-1 and J usage is TRBJ2-2; D possibly uses TRBD1 or TRBD2 (5 bases each). The germline gives CDR1 DFQATT, CDR2 SNEGSKA (reference sequence). CDR3 length: 12 residues. The CDR3 DNA reads as TGCAGTGTTAGTCAGGGCACCGGGGAGCCGTTTTTT. Amino acid sequence: CSVSQGTGEPFF.

The table lists this clonotype with many counts. DNA of the CDR3: TGCAGTGCAAGGACTAGTATTAGCTACGAGCAGTACTTC. Translating it yields CSARTSISYEQYF. The rearrangement joins TRBV20-1 to TRBJ2-7; 7 bases agree with TRBD2. The germline gives CDR1 DFQATT, CDR2 SNEGSKA (reference sequence). With 6 bases clipped from V and 3 bases from J, the junction kept 8 bases outside the gene matches. The CDR3 loop spans 13 amino acids.

The J gene is TRBJ2-1, the V gene TRBV7-9; 8 bases match TRBD2. Germline CDR1 and CDR2: SEHNR and FQNEAQ (reference sequence). CDR3 length: 15 amino acids. The trim removed 0 bases at V and 3 bases at J, leaving 1 base unmatched. CDR3 in amino acids: CASSLASGVYNEQFF. The CDR3 nucleotides are TGTGCCAGCAGCTTAGCTAGCGGGGTCTACAATGAGCAGTTCTTC.

This clonotype was detected only a few times. This chain uses TRBV11-2 with TRBJ1-4; TRBD1 agrees at 12 bases. The V gene's germline CDR1 is SGHAT and CDR2 FQNNGV. Trimming took 3 bases from V and 6 from J; bases not matched to a gene: 8. The CDR3 runs to 17 residues. The CDR3 DNA sequence: TGTGCCAGCAGCTTGACCGGGACAGGGGGCACGGATGAAAAACTGTTTTTT. Its protein is CASSLTGTGGTDEKLFF.

As for this clonotype: A read error may be the cause here, since a much bigger clone is one base away. This rearrangement joins TRBV19 to TRBJ2-3; 7 positions match TRBD1. The CDR3 spans 15 residues. Germline CDR1 is LNHDA and CDR2 is SQIVND (reference sequence). J gave up 2 bases and V 7 bases, and 9 bases lay outside the gene matches. CDR3 DNA: TGTGCCAGTACTCCGACAGGGACAACCACAGATACGCAGTATTTT. It encodes CASTPTGTTTDTQYF. Variable domain in full (rest from reference TRBV19 and TRBJ2-3): DGGITQSPKYLFRKEGQNVTLSCEQNLNHDAMYWYRQDPGQGLRLIYYSQIVNDFQKGDIAEGYSVSREKKESFPLTVTSAQKNPTAFYLCASTPTGTTTDTQYFGPGTRLTVL.

This clonotype was counted ten times or more. CDR3 region: CAILSRGTGETFF. Here the CDR3 DNA reads TGTGCCATCTTAAGTCGGGGGACAGGGGAAACTTTCTTT. V usage is TRBV13 and J usage is TRBJ1-1, with 10 nucleotides matching TRBD1. This CDR3 contains 13 residues. Trimming at V came to 10 bases and at J to 12 bases, leaving 14 bases not matched to a gene. Germline CDR1 is PRHDT and CDR2 is FYEKMQ (reference sequence).

This clonotype was observed many times. The chain joins TRBV28 to TRBJ2-7; D perhaps matches TRBD1 (5 bases). Deletions cut 5 bases from V and 5 bases from J, with 13 bases between. Germline V gene data show CDR1 as MDHEN and CDR2 as SYDVKM. The CDR3 has 13 amino acids. The CDR3 is CASSPPGQNEQYF. In DNA, the CDR3 is TGTGCCAGCAGTCCACCCGGACAAAACGAGCAGTACTTC.

This clonotype was seen ten or more times. V gene TRBV28 combines with J gene TRBJ2-7, with D uncertain. The germline V gene encodes CDR1 MDHEN and CDR2 SYDVKM. This CDR3 has 11 amino acids. V lost 8 bases, J lost 5 bases, and 10 bases lay in between. DNA for the CDR3: TGTGCCAGCTGCACCGCAGACGAGCAGTACTTC. It specifies CASCTADEQYF.

At least ten counts were recorded for this clonotype. The chain employs TRBV10-3 and TRBJ2-7; D gene ambiguous. CDR1 ENHRY and CDR2 SYGVKD come from the germline V gene. CDR3 length: 12 amino acids. V shed 3 bases and J shed 3 bases, with 6 bases lying between them. In DNA, the CDR3 is TGTGCCATCAGTGATCTGAACTACGAGCAGTACTTC. It yields the protein CAISDLNYEQYF.

About this clonotype itself: A much larger clone sits a single nucleotide away, making a read error possible. The chain carries TRBV27 and TRBJ2-7; 11 bases match TRBD1. Germline V gives CDR1 MNHEY, CDR2 SMNVEV (reference sequence). The CDR3 runs to 14 residues. Trimming cost V 6 bases and J 2 bases; bases outside gene matches: 3. The CDR3 DNA reads as TGTGCCAGCAGGGGGACAGGGGGTCCCTACGAGCAGTACTTC. Encoded protein: CASRGTGGPYEQYF.

There are many counts of this clonotype. The J gene is TRBJ1-5, the V gene TRBV29-1; D is uncertain. V was trimmed by 6 bases and J by 3 bases, leaving 15 bases between them. This CDR3 is built from 14 residues. The V gene's germline CDR1 is SQVTM and CDR2 ANQGSEA. The CDR3 spells CSVGGRYSNQPQHF. The DNA for the CDR3 is TGCAGCGTCGGCGGACGGTACTCCAATCAGCCCCAGCATTTT.

V and J are TRBV15 and TRBJ1-1, with TRBD1 identical over 7 bases. CDR3 length: 17 amino acids. J was trimmed by 0 bases and V by 1 base; bases with no gene match: 8. Germline assignment: CDR1 LNHNV and CDR2 YYDKDF (reference sequence). CDR3 sequence: CATSRVALGQMNTEAFF. CDR3 nucleotide sequence: TGTGCCACCAGCAGAGTTGCATTGGGACAGATGAACACTGAAGCTTTCTTT.

This clonotype was counted ten times or more. The chain joins TRBV14 to TRBJ2-2, with 7 positions matching TRBD2. J gave up 4 bases and V 4 bases, and 6 bases lay outside the gene matches. The CDR3 has 15 residues. Germline V lookup: CDR1 SGHDN, CDR2 FVKESK. CDR3 sequence (DNA): TGTGCCAGCAGCCCGGGACTAACACCCACCGGGGAGCTGTTTTTT. It encodes CASSPGLTPTGELFF.

There are many counts of this clonotype. The chain has TRBV24-1 and TRBJ2-5; D remains unclear. The germline V gene encodes CDR1 KGHDR and CDR2 SFDVKD. CDR3 size: 15 residues. The V gene lost 0 bases and the J gene lost 5 bases, with 12 bases spanning the gap. In nucleotides, the CDR3 is TGTGCCACCAGTGATTTGGAGCCGTCGGGCGAGACCCAGTACTTC. Its translation: CATSDLEPSGETQYF.

The genes are TRBV30 and TRBJ2-7; 8 nucleotides align to TRBD1. CDR3 length: 11 amino acids. The germline V gene encodes CDR1 GTSNPN and CDR2 SVGIG (reference sequence). The V gene end was trimmed by 7 bases and the J gene end by 2 bases; junction bases not matched to a gene: 1. The CDR3, as DNA: TGTGCCTTACAGGGGGCCTACGAGCAGTACTTC. As protein: CALQGAYEQYF. Full variable domain (remainder filled in from reference TRBV30 and TRBJ2-7): SQTIHQWPATLVQPVGSPLSLECTVEGTSNPNLYWYRQAAGRGLQLLFYSVGIGQISSEVPQNLSASRPQDRQFILSSKKLLLSDSGFYLCALQGAYEQYFGPGTRLTVT.

This clonotype was recorded many times. The chain combines TRBV12-3 or TRBV12-4 with TRBJ1-1, with no clear D. The ends were cut back, 6 bases at V and 0 bases at J, with 14 bases in the middle. The CDR3 sequence is 15 residues long. This chain's CDR3 is CASSSLMSVNTEAFF. Written as DNA, the CDR3 is TGTGCCAGCAGCTCCCTAATGAGTGTGAACACTGAAGCTTTCTTT.

This clonotype was counted ten times or more. V is TRBV5-1 and J is TRBJ2-7, with 8 bases matching TRBD1. Trimming removed 4 bases from V and 3 bases from J; junction bases left unmatched: 3. CDR1 is SGHRS, CDR2 YFSETQ, per germline. CDR3 length: 13 residues. This CDR3 is CASSNGQGYEQYF. The DNA for the CDR3 is TGCGCCAGCAGCAACGGACAGGGCTACGAGCAGTACTTC.

This chain uses TRBV10-3 with TRBJ2-7; D might be TRBD2 (6 bases). Germline V lookup: CDR1 ENHRY, CDR2 SYGVKD. This CDR3 region has 16 residues. V gave up 0 bases and J gave up 6 bases, with 18 bases separating them. CDR3 region: CAISESGVGGPFEQYF. CDR3 sequence (DNA): TGTGCCATCAGTGAGTCAGGTGTCGGGGGTCCGTTCGAGCAGTACTTC.

This clonotype was observed many times. The gene calls are TRBV7-9 and TRBJ1-5; weak D call: TRBD1 (5 bases). The V gene lost 1 base and the J gene lost 1 base, with 17 bases spanning the gap. Germline V gene data show CDR1 as SEHNR and CDR2 as FQNEAQ (reference sequence). The CDR3 is 18 amino acids. The CDR3 here is CASSLDDTGRLSNQPQHF. DNA of the CDR3: TGTGCCAGCAGCTTAGACGATACAGGCAGACTGAGCAATCAGCCCCAGCATTTT.

This clonotype has ten or more counts. This sequence joins TRBV28 and TRBJ1-5, with D possibly matching TRBD1 (6 bases). The CDR3 length is 16 residues. CDR1 is MDHEN and CDR2 is SYDVKM in the germline V gene. V was cut by 4 bases and J by 0 bases, with 13 bases left in between. CDR3 loop: CASSSLAGASNQPQHF. The DNA of the CDR3 is TGTGCCAGCAGTTCGCTTGCGGGGGCTAGCAATCAGCCCCAGCATTTT.

With regard to this clonotype: Since a much larger clone is just one base distant, this may be a read error. The chain combines TRBV6-6 with TRBJ1-5, with D possibly being TRBD1 (5 bases). Between the trimmed V and J ends, which lost 7 bases and 9 bases, there was a span of 28 bases. CDR1 and CDR2 (germline): MNHNY, SVGAGI (reference sequence). This CDR3 region has 17 residues. The CDR3 nucleotides read TGTGCCAGCACCACGGAAGCAACATGGGGGACTAGGAGGCCCCAGCATTTT. Protein product: CASTTEATWGTRRPQHF.

The rearrangement links TRBV7-8 to TRBJ2-6; no firm D call. Looked up from germline, CDR1 is SGHVS and CDR2 is FQNEAQ. V was shortened by 2 bases and J by 8 bases, with 7 bases between the two germline ends. The CDR3 loop spans 13 amino acids. The CDR3 here is CASSLYATNVLTF. CDR3 bases: TGTGCCAGCAGCTTATATGCGACCAACGTCCTGACTTTC.

This clonotype was detected ten times or more. The chain combines TRBV12-5 with TRBJ2-7; D may be TRBD1 (6 bases). Germline V lookup: CDR1 LGHNT, CDR2 FRNRAP. V shed 5 bases and J shed 7 bases, with 12 bases lying between them. The CDR3 covers 12 residues. The CDR3 DNA reads as TGTGCTAGTGGTGAGGACAGTAGGGAGCAGTACTTC. It specifies CASGEDSREQYF.